Reported below is one T cell receptor (beta chain). Its antigen is unidentified. This sample was taken from a study of shared clonotypes between healthy human individuals. Overall study findings and caveats: The expectation was that sequencing depth would affect clonotype sharing among donors. It was the non-shared clonotypes that had lower generation probabilities than clonotypes shared by all four donors. Richness estimates generally favored naive over memory subsets.

Terminally differentiated effector memory CD45RA+ cells were excluded by CCR7 positive selection of CD45RO-negative cells. Germline CDR1 and CDR2: SGHVS and FQNEAQ. The CDR3 loop spans 16 amino acids. Deletions cut 1 base from V and 2 bases from J, with 12 bases between. Sequencing used immunoSEQ multiplex PCR; TCRdb keeps in-frame clones, though not all of them. The repertoire holds hundreds of thousands of clones, with 95% to 97% as singletons. The rearrangement uses TRBV7-8 and TRBJ1-3; TRBD1 might be the D (6 bases). This TCR was sampled from a woman in her twenties or thirties in good health. Source material: naive CD8+ T cells sorted from blood. CDR3 loop: CASSLEGVAAGNTIYF. CDR3 DNA: TGTGCCAGCAGCTTAGAGGGGGTTGCCGCTGGAAACACCATATATTTT.